A single sample gave rise to the 18 T cell receptor beta chains below, sequenced in a study of post-analysis software for immune sequencing data. Antigens of these TCRs are unknown. Unique molecular identifiers were carried by the TCR beta cDNA libraries. TCRdb reprocessed the PCR reads with MiXCR, giving one entry per CDR3 protein. Of about 460,000 distinct CDR3 sequences in the sample, 40% to 55% were seen once. Study results and caveats: There were about five TRBV segments more frequent in patients than controls, and TRBV5-6, TRBV5-1 and TRBV20-1 were among them.

Sequencing was carried out using blood. These receptors originate from a girl between 5 and 17 years old with multiple sclerosis.

This clonotype was detected a few times. The chain employs TRBV4-2 and TRBJ2-7; 8 bases match TRBD2. Trimming removed 2 bases from V and 6 bases from J; junction bases left unmatched: 18. CDR1 and CDR2 from the germline V gene are LGHNA and YNFKEQ. The CDR3 consists of 18 residues. The CDR3 DNA reads as TGTGCCAGCAGCCAACTAAGTTCGGGGGGGAGTGCGTCGGCCGAGCAGTACTTC. Translating gives CASSQLSSGGSASAEQYF.

This clonotype was counted only a few times. V gene TRBV20-1 combines with J gene TRBJ2-1, with unresolved D. CDR1 and CDR2 from the germline V gene are DFQATT and SNEGSKA (reference sequence). V was shortened by 0 bases and J by 4 bases, with 16 bases between the two germline ends. CDR3 length equals 16 residues. The CDR3 bases are TGCAGTGCTAGAGATGTATTTCGGGTTTCTTACAATGAGCAGTTCTTC. This encodes CSARDVFRVSYNEQFF.

This clonotype has a handful of counts. The chain is built from TRBV29-1 and TRBJ2-3, with TRBD2 matching over 7 bases. This CDR3 has 12 residues. The germline V gene has CDR1 SQVTM and CDR2 ANQGSEA. The V gene end was trimmed by 6 bases and the J gene end by 1 base; junction bases not matched to a gene: 1. CDR3 residues: CSVSGGTDTQYF. The CDR3 nucleotides are TGCAGCGTGAGCGGGGGCACAGATACGCAGTATTTT.

Note on this clonotype: One end of the junction does not line up with germline, which may come from a read error. This chain joins TRBV7-8 and TRBJ1-2; 8 nucleotides line up with TRBD1. CDR3 length equals 15 residues. Germline CDR1 reads SGHVS; CDR2 reads FQNEAQ. The CDR3 protein is CASSLLGQGLYGCTF. CDR3 sequence (DNA): TGTGCCAGCAGCTTATTAGGACAGGGCCTCTATGGCTGCACCTTC.

This clonotype showed up just a few times. The V call is TRBV9, the J call TRBJ2-5; 7 bases align to TRBD2. CDR1 SGDLS and CDR2 YYNGEE come from the germline V gene. CDR3 length: 15 residues. V was clipped by 4 bases and J by 0 bases; unmatched bases: 6. The CDR3 loop is CASSLGGSYQETQYF. Written as DNA, the CDR3 is TGTGCCAGCAGCCTGGGGGGGTCGTACCAAGAGACCCAGTACTTC.

This sequence joins TRBV7-2 and TRBJ2-7; 9 bases align to TRBD2. CDR3 size: 15 residues. Germline-derived CDR1 and CDR2 are SGHTA and FQGNSA. With V trimmed by 4 bases and J by 2 bases, 6 bases remained unmatched. This CDR3 reads CASSSSSGKPYEQYF. The CDR3 region has the DNA TGTGCCAGCAGCTCATCTAGCGGGAAACCCTACGAGCAGTACTTC.

The chain couples TRBV20-1 to TRBJ2-7, with TRBD2 identical over 7 bases. The J call may not be correct, given that the DNA end is closer to TRBJ2-5. The CDR3 spans 13 residues. The germline CDR1 and CDR2 sequences are DFQATT and SNEGSKA (reference sequence). The CDR3 bases are TGCAGTGCTAGCCCGACTAGCTCGGAGACCCAGTACTTC. Amino acids: CSASPTSSETQYF.

This clonotype was seen only a few times. V gene TRBV27 combines with J gene TRBJ1-1; weak D call: TRBD1 (5 bases). CDR1 and CDR2 from the germline V gene are MNHEY and SMNVEV (reference sequence). Trimming pared 6 bases from V and 1 base from J, leaving 12 bases between. The CDR3 is 14 residues long. The DNA of the CDR3 is TGTGCCAGCAGACAACCCGGGACGAACACTGAAGCTTTCTTT. It is translated as CASRQPGTNTEAFF.

This chain links TRBV12-3 or TRBV12-4 with TRBJ2-1; TRBD2 agrees at 8 bases. The CDR3 consists of 15 residues. With 7 bases clipped from V and 8 bases from J, the junction kept 13 bases outside the gene matches. The CDR3 DNA sequence: TGTGCCAGCACCGGCGGGAGGTCATGGGGGGATGAGCAGTTCTTC. As protein: CASTGGRSWGDEQFF.

The genes are TRBV7-8 and TRBJ2-3; D is unresolved. The V end was cut by 3 bases, the J end by 3 bases, with 16 bases between. The germline V gene encodes CDR1 SGHVS and CDR2 FQNEAQ. The CDR3 runs to 16 residues. The CDR3 reads CASSLFALHGTDTQYF. In nucleotides, the CDR3 is TGTGCCAGCAGCTTGTTTGCACTCCACGGGACAGATACGCAGTATTTT.

The V call is TRBV7-3, the J call TRBJ2-6; 7 bases fit TRBD2. The CDR3 is made up of 16 amino acids. Trimming took 4 bases from V and 0 from J; bases not matched to a gene: 3. CDR1 and CDR2 from the germline V gene are SGHTA and FQGTGA. The CDR3 spells CASSSGTISGANVLTF. The DNA for the CDR3 is TGTGCCAGCAGCTCCGGGACTATCTCTGGGGCCAACGTCCTGACTTTC.

CDR3 sequence (DNA): TGCAGCGCGGCAACGGGACAGGGAATCCACGAGCAGTACTTC. It yields the protein CSAATGQGIHEQYF. J is TRBJ2-7 and V is TRBV29-1; 9 bases are a match to TRBD1. Trimming took 7 bases from V and 5 from J; bases not matched to a gene: 12. In germline, CDR1 is SQVTM, CDR2 ANQGSEA. The CDR3 is 14 amino acids.

This clonotype appeared a few times. J is TRBJ1-2 and V is TRBV29-1; D remains unclear. CDR1 and CDR2 (germline): SQVTM, ANQGSEA. The length of the CDR3 is 13 residues. With 1 base removed from V and 5 bases from J, the gap between germline ends came to 11 bases. The CDR3 DNA is TGCAGCGTTGAAGTCCGGGCCCCTTATGGCTACACCTTC. This codes for CSVEVRAPYGYTF.

This clonotype was counted a few times. The chain employs TRBV20-1 and TRBJ2-3, with TRBD2 as a possible D gene (6 bases). CDR1 is DFQATT, CDR2 SNEGSKA, per germline (reference sequence). The CDR3 runs 15 residues. Trimming stripped 1 base from V and 2 bases from J, with 13 bases between. This CDR3 is CSARGVGGLTDTQYF. The CDR3 DNA reads as TGCAGTGCTAGAGGTGTGGGAGGTCTCACAGATACGCAGTATTTT.

This clonotype came up a few times. The V gene is TRBV2, the J gene TRBJ1-2, with TRBD1 identical over 9 bases. The CDR3 spans 15 residues. The trim removed 6 bases at V and 2 bases at J, leaving 7 bases unmatched. CDR1 is SNHLY, CDR2 FYNNEI, per germline. CDR3 coding DNA: TGTGCCAGCAGACTCGGACAGGGGATAAACTATGGCTACACCTTC. Translation: CASRLGQGINYGYTF.

The J gene is TRBJ2-7, the V gene TRBV27; TRBD2 matches at 8 bases. Trimming cost V 6 bases and J 1 base; bases outside gene matches: 8. The CDR3 loop spans 15 amino acids. CDR1 and CDR2 (germline): MNHEY, SMNVEV (reference sequence). Written as DNA, the CDR3 is TGTGCCAGCAGGTCGTTGGGCGGGAGGTCCTACGAGCAGTACTTC. Protein product: CASRSLGGRSYEQYF.

The chain couples TRBV6-2 or TRBV6-3 to TRBJ2-1; 11 nucleotides line up with TRBD2. The CDR3 contains 17 residues. After removal of 4 bases from V and 4 bases from J, the junction contained 9 bases not matched to a gene. Looked up from germline, CDR1 is MNHEY and CDR2 is SVGEGT. The CDR3 is CASSSAGTSGKYNEQFF. CDR3 nucleotides: TGTGCCAGCAGTTCCGCCGGGACTAGCGGCAAGTACAATGAGCAGTTCTTC.

This clonotype was counted a few times. This chain connects TRBV5-1 to TRBJ1-4; D may be TRBD1 (5 bases). The CDR3 spans 15 residues. CDR1 and CDR2 (germline): SGHRS, YFSETQ. Between the trimmed V and J ends, which lost 1 base and 8 bases, there was a span of 15 bases. The CDR3 bases are TGCGCCAGCAGCTTGCAGGGCAGGGTAGAGGAAAAACTGTTTTTT. Amino acids: CASSLQGRVEEKLFF. Based on the CDR3 plus reference TRBV5-1 and TRBJ1-4, the full variable domain is KAGVTQTPRYLIKTRGQQVTLSCSPISGHRSVSWYQQTPGQGLQFLFEYFSETQRNKGNFPGRFSGRQFSNSRSEMNVSTLELGDSALYLCASSLQGRVEEKLFFGSGTQLSVL.